The 16 T cell receptor beta chains given below trace back to one sample, sequenced in a study of cytomegalovirus exposure and HLA in healthy donors (dated by TCRdb to between 2016 and 2019). Library preparation was by the immunoSEQ multiplex PCR assay. A mixture of 60 forward primers for TCR Vbeta segments and 13 reverse primers for TCR Jbeta segments was used in the multiplex PCR. This immuneACCESS table, as held by TCRdb, lists in-frame sequences with V and J called but not all clones. Of the missing ones, under half trace to an unresolved V gene in checked studies; the others have no known cause. Across this sample there are 90,000 to 150,000 clones, with approximately 80% seen only once. The biggest ten clones account for 2% to 2.5% of the sample. The sample taken for sequencing was PBMCs. Receptors were obtained from a woman in her forties in good health and CMV-seronegative.

This clone was recorded once. The chain carries TRBV28 and TRBJ1-5; 8 nucleotides agree with TRBD1. V trimming: 4 bases; J trimming: 2 bases; junction bases outside the gene matches: 4. CDR1 is MDHEN and CDR2 is SYDVKM in the germline V gene. This CDR3 is built from 15 residues. CDR3 in DNA: TGTGCCAGCAGTTCGGACAGGGAGGGCAATCAGCCCCAGCATTTT. This translates into CASSSDREGNQPQHF.

This chain connects TRBV7-2 to TRBJ2-5; tentatively, D is TRBD2 (5 bases). Trimming took off 1 base at V and 5 bases at J, with 14 bases between the two ends. This CDR3 spans 15 amino acids. Per the germline V gene, CDR1 is SGHTA and CDR2 is FQGNSA. The CDR3 reads CASSLDGRSGETQYF. In DNA form, the CDR3 reads TGTGCCAGCAGCTTAGACGGCAGATCGGGGGAGACCCAGTACTTC.

This clone was seen only once. The genes are TRBV4-1 and TRBJ2-7; 11 bases fit TRBD2. This CDR3 is 14 amino acids long. Germline V lookup: CDR1 MGHRA, CDR2 YSYEKL. Trimming at V came to 4 bases and at J to 3 bases, leaving 2 bases not matched to a gene. The CDR3 is CASSLTSGSYEQYF. CDR3 bases: TGCGCCAGCAGCCTTACTAGCGGGAGCTACGAGCAGTACTTC.

The table lists this clone with a count of one. This chain uses TRBV20-1 with TRBJ2-1, with unresolved D. This CDR3 contains 11 residues. Trimming cost V 6 bases and J 10 bases, with 13 bases left between them. The germline CDR1 and CDR2 sequences are DFQATT and SNEGSKA (reference sequence). The CDR3 protein is CSAQVSYEQFF. The CDR3 DNA is TGCAGTGCCCAAGTGTCCTACGAGCAGTTCTTC.

V usage is TRBV7-9 and J usage is TRBJ2-3; D perhaps matches TRBD1 (6 bases). The germline gives CDR1 SEHNR, CDR2 FQNEAQ (reference sequence). V was clipped by 5 bases and J by 4 bases, with 16 bases between them. The CDR3 has 15 residues. The CDR3, as DNA: TGTGCCAGCAGCCAAATCACTGGGGGCCCAGATACGCAGTATTTT. Its protein product is CASSQITGGPDTQYF.

The chain joins TRBV18 to TRBJ2-1; 10 nucleotides match TRBD1. Germline values: CDR1 KGHSH, CDR2 LQKENI. The V and J ends lost 2 bases and 13 bases, in that order; junction bases with no gene match: 14. The CDR3 is made up of 16 amino acids. CDR3 bases: TGTGCCAGCTCACCAGAGGTACTTCGGGACAGGGGCGACCAGTTCTTC. Translating gives CASSPEVLRDRGDQFF.

The chain recombines TRBV6-1 with TRBJ1-2, with 7 positions matching TRBD1. CDR3 length equals 15 residues. The germline V gene has CDR1 MNHNS and CDR2 SASEGT. V dropped 5 bases and J dropped 0; count of bases not matched to a gene: 6. CDR3 bases: TGTGCCAGCAGTCCCGGACAGGATGCTAACTATGGCTACACCTTC. Translation: CASSPGQDANYGYTF.

V and J are TRBV6-5 and TRBJ2-7, with 8 bases aligning to TRBD1. Germline CDR1 and CDR2: MNHEY and SVGAGI. This CDR3 spans 13 amino acids. V shed 4 bases and J 5 bases; nucleotides not matched to a gene: 4. CDR3 bases: TGTGCCAGCAGTTCACTGGACAGGGACGAGCAGTACTTC. As protein: CASSSLDRDEQYF.

This clone was counted between two and nine times. J is TRBJ1-5 and V is TRBV6-1, with D uncertain. Per the germline V gene, CDR1 is MNHNS and CDR2 is SASEGT. V lost 3 bases, J lost 0 bases, and 6 bases lay in between. The CDR3 contains 14 residues. CDR3 sequence: CASSDGYSNQPQHF. The CDR3 region has the DNA TGTGCCAGCAGTGACGGGTATAGCAATCAGCCCCAGCATTTT.

The chain employs TRBV14 and TRBJ1-2, with TRBD1 matching 9 bases. With 3 bases clipped from V and 0 bases from J, the junction kept 2 bases outside the gene matches. Looked up from germline, CDR1 is SGHDN and CDR2 is FVKESK. The CDR3 covers 15 residues. The CDR3 is CASSHRTGANYGYTF. CDR3 DNA sequence: TGTGCCAGCAGCCACCGGACAGGGGCTAACTATGGCTACACCTTC.

The chain employs TRBV5-4 and TRBJ2-7; D unresolved. V lost 0 bases and J lost 3, with 7 bases in between. The germline CDR1 and CDR2 sequences are SGHNT and YYREEE (reference sequence). The CDR3 spans 13 residues. CDR3 DNA: TGTGCCAGCAGCTTGGGCGCTGGCTACGAGCAGTACTTC. The encoded protein is CASSLGAGYEQYF.

The chain employs TRBV5-6 and TRBJ2-7; D perhaps matches TRBD1 (6 bases). The CDR3 contains 18 residues. Germline CDR1 is SGHDT and CDR2 is YYEEEE. Trimming removed 2 bases at V and 0 bases at J, with 21 bases between. The CDR3 loop reads CASSLLEETGRSSYEQYF. Here the CDR3 DNA reads TGTGCCAGCAGCTTACTCGAGGAGACAGGTCGGAGCTCCTACGAGCAGTACTTC. The full variable domain, completed using reference TRBV5-6 and TRBJ2-7, is DAGVTQSPTHLIKTRGQQVTLRCSPKSGHDTVSWYQQALGQGPQFIFQYYEEEERQRGNFPDRFSGHQFPNYSSELNVNALLLGDSALYLCASSLLEETGRSSYEQYFGPGTRLTVT.

The DNA for the CDR3 is TGTGCCAGCAGTCCCTGGACAGGGGGCTACGAGCAGTACTTC. Translation gives CASSPWTGGYEQYF. The chain employs TRBV6-5 and TRBJ2-7, with TRBD1 matching 10 bases. V shed 5 bases and J 3 bases; nucleotides not matched to a gene: 4. Germline values: CDR1 MNHEY, CDR2 SVGAGI. CDR3 size: 14 residues.

The chain combines TRBV7-9 with TRBJ2-7, with 11 bases lining up with TRBD2. The V segment lost 6 bases and the J segment 0 bases; nucleotides outside the gene matches: 4. Germline CDR1 and CDR2: SEHNR and FQNEAQ (reference sequence). This CDR3 has 15 residues. The chain's CDR3 is CASSPTSGVSYEQYF. The CDR3, as DNA: TGTGCCAGCAGTCCGACTAGCGGGGTCTCCTACGAGCAGTACTTC.

The gene calls are TRBV7-9 and TRBJ2-2; 8 positions agree with TRBD1. With V trimmed by 6 bases and J by 5 bases, 8 bases remained unmatched. The CDR3 length is 15 residues. Germline V CDR1 and CDR2: SEHNR, FQNEAQ (reference sequence). The CDR3 protein is CASRTGTGQTGELFF. DNA of the CDR3: TGTGCCAGCAGGACCGGGACAGGACAGACCGGGGAGCTGTTTTTT.

As to this clone: One end of the junction varies from germline; a read error may be responsible. Different DNA sequences within this sample yield the same CDR3. The gene calls are TRBV4-1 and TRBJ1-3; a weak D match, TRBD1 (5 bases). This CDR3 has 15 residues. The V gene's germline CDR1 is MGHRA and CDR2 YSYEKL. The CDR3 DNA sequence: TGCGCCAGCAGCCAAGTACAGGCCTCTGGGAACACCATATATTTT. Translating it yields CASSQVQASGNTIYF.